These 17 T cell receptor beta chains originate from one sample sequenced in a study of blood T cell repertoires in COVID-19 (dated by TCRdb to the early 2020s). Library preparation employed the immunoSEQ multiplex PCR assay. TCRdb re-hosts the immuneACCESS table, in-frame sequences only. Its copies lack some clones; in the studies checked, an unresolved V gene accounts for under half of them, and the cause for the rest is not known. The sample yields under 500,000 clones; 70% to 90% were counted once. About 2% of the sample is in the top ten clones. The specimen sequenced was PBMCs or T cells enriched from blood (not recorded which). These receptors all stem from a woman between 18 and 29 years old with acute COVID-19.

This clone was seen only a few times. The chain combines TRBV19 with TRBJ2-7, with 7 bases matching TRBD1. The CDR3 is 13 residues long. Germline CDR1 and CDR2: LNHDA and SQIVND (reference sequence). V lost 7 bases to trimming and J lost 1 base; unmatched junction nucleotides: 4. As DNA, the CDR3 is TGTGCCAGTACCGGGGACAGTTCCTACGAGCAGTACTTC. Its protein product is CASTGDSSYEQYF.

The V and J genes are TRBV27 and TRBJ1-4, with a weak D call TRBD1 (6 bases). The V end was cut by 1 base, the J end by 8 bases, with 8 bases between. CDR1 and CDR2 from the germline V gene are MNHEY and SMNVEV (reference sequence). The CDR3 has 13 residues. CDR3 in amino acids: CASSLYREEKLFF. In nucleotides, the CDR3 is TGTGCCAGCAGTTTATACAGGGAGGAAAAACTGTTTTTT.

This sequence joins TRBV19 and TRBJ2-2; D is possibly TRBD1 (5 bases). Trimming left V 6 bases short and J 6 bases short, with 8 bases between. There are 12 residues in the CDR3. CDR1 is LNHDA, CDR2 SQIVND, per germline (reference sequence). The chain's CDR3 is CASRGVSGELFF. The CDR3 nucleotides read TGTGCCAGTAGAGGGGTTTCCGGGGAGCTGTTTTTT.

In the case of this clone: In the same sample, other DNA sequences code for this CDR3. The V call is TRBV5-1, the J call TRBJ2-3; 8 nucleotides match TRBD1. The CDR3 sequence is 14 residues long. Looked up from germline, CDR1 is SGHRS and CDR2 is YFSETQ. After removal of 4 bases from V and 4 bases from J, the junction contained 5 bases not matched to a gene. The CDR3 loop reads CASSPGQGSDTQYF. The CDR3 DNA follows: TGCGCCAGCAGCCCTGGACAGGGCTCAGATACGCAGTATTTT.

In the case of this clone: The same CDR3 arises from other DNA sequences in this sample as well. V is TRBV7-2 and J is TRBJ1-2; D unresolved. The CDR3 extends over 13 amino acids. Germline-derived CDR1 and CDR2 are SGHTA and FQGNSA. Between the trimmed V and J ends, which lost 5 bases and 2 bases, there was a span of 9 bases. In DNA, the CDR3 is TGTGCCAGCAGCCCTGACGGGAACTATGGCTACACCTTC. The encoded protein is CASSPDGNYGYTF. The variable domain in full, completed from reference TRBV7-2 and TRBJ1-2, reads GAGVSQSPSNKVTEKGKDVELRCDPISGHTALYWYRQSLGQGLEFLIYFQGNSAPDKSGLPSDRFSAERTGGSVSTLTIQRTQQEDSAVYLCASSPDGNYGYTFGSGTRLTVV.

This rearrangement joins TRBV4-1 to TRBJ1-5, with a possible D match to TRBD1 (5 bases). Trimming shortened V by 3 bases and J by 2 bases, and 17 bases separated the two germline ends. The CDR3 loop spans 17 amino acids. Germline lookup yields CDR1 MGHRA and CDR2 YSYEKL. CDR3 residues: CASSHPSGRGGNQPQHF. Here the CDR3 DNA reads TGCGCCAGCAGCCATCCCTCGGGGAGGGGTGGCAATCAGCCCCAGCATTTT.

J is TRBJ2-1 and V is TRBV4-1; 9 bases are a match to TRBD2. Germline-derived CDR1 and CDR2 are MGHRA and YSYEKL. CDR3 length: 16 amino acids. The V gene end was trimmed by 1 base and the J gene end by 7 bases; junction bases not matched to a gene: 8. The CDR3 reads CASSQGLAGNFNEQFF. The CDR3 DNA reads as TGCGCCAGCAGCCAAGGGCTAGCGGGGAATTTTAATGAGCAGTTCTTC.

The chain is built from TRBV4-3 and TRBJ2-7; D is perhaps TRBD1 (5 bases). CDR3 size: 15 residues. V lost 1 base and J 2 bases, leaving 12 bases between the germline ends. Germline values: CDR1 LGHNA, CDR2 YSLEER. The CDR3 region is CASSQGATVAYEQYF. Written as DNA, the CDR3 is TGCGCCAGCAGCCAAGGAGCGACAGTCGCCTACGAGCAGTACTTC.

The chain combines TRBV27 with TRBJ2-3; 7 nucleotides match TRBD2. This CDR3 region has 16 residues. CDR1 is MNHEY and CDR2 is SMNVEV in the germline V gene (reference sequence). Germline trimming cut 5 bases from V and 0 bases from J; bases unmatched to any gene: 8. CDR3 residues: CASSGSSGVSTDTQYF. CDR3 sequence (DNA): TGTGCCAGCAGTGGTTCTAGCGGAGTTAGCACAGATACGCAGTATTTT.

This chain joins TRBV4-3 and TRBJ1-4; tentative D call: TRBD1 (5 bases). Germline lookup yields CDR1 LGHNA and CDR2 YSLEER. Deletions cut 3 bases from V and 10 bases from J, with 18 bases between. The CDR3 sequence is 15 residues long. Here the CDR3 DNA reads TGCGCCAGCAGCCAGAGCGGGACGGGGAGTGGAAAACTGTTTTTT. Protein sequence: CASSQSGTGSGKLFF.

The V gene is TRBV29-1, the J gene TRBJ2-2; TRBD1 agrees at 7 bases. V dropped 4 bases and J dropped 5; count of bases not matched to a gene: 1. Germline assignment: CDR1 SQVTM and CDR2 ANQGSEA. The CDR3 has 12 amino acids. The CDR3 nucleotides read TGCAGCGTTGGACAGGGTACCGGGGAGCTGTTTTTT. It yields the protein CSVGQGTGELFF.

On this clone: Other DNA sequences in the sample encode the same CDR3. The CDR3 spells CASSLTVSTDTQYF. The CDR3 DNA follows: TGTGCCAGCAGCTTAACAGTTAGCACAGATACGCAGTATTTT. The V and J genes are TRBV7-9 and TRBJ2-3, with D uncertain. CDR3 length: 14 residues. The germline V and J ends were trimmed by 2 bases and 0 bases, with 6 bases remaining between them. Germline loops: CDR1 SEHNR, CDR2 FQNEAQ (reference sequence).

CDR3 loop: CASSVASGRDQETQYF. For the CDR3, the DNA is TGTGCCAGTAGTGTGGCTAGCGGGAGGGACCAAGAGACCCAGTACTTC. The gene calls are TRBV19 and TRBJ2-5; 12 bases line up with TRBD2. Germline CDR1 LNHDA, CDR2 SQIVND (reference sequence). The CDR3 sequence is 16 residues long. Trimming at V came to 5 bases and at J to 0 bases, leaving 4 bases not matched to a gene. The variable domain in full, completed from reference TRBV19 and TRBJ2-5, reads DGGITQSPKYLFRKEGQNVTLSCEQNLNHDAMYWYRQDPGQGLRLIYYSQIVNDFQKGDIAEGYSVSREKKESFPLTVTSAQKNPTAFYLCASSVASGRDQETQYFGPGTRLLVL.

The chain has TRBV27 and TRBJ2-7; 7 bases map to TRBD2. Trimming at V came to 6 bases and at J to 2 bases, leaving 7 bases not matched to a gene. Germline CDR1 and CDR2: MNHEY and SMNVEV (reference sequence). This CDR3 contains 14 residues. The DNA of the CDR3 is TGTGCCAGCAGACCCCGGGAGGCCCCCTACGAGCAGTACTTC. Its protein product is CASRPREAPYEQYF.

The V call is TRBV4-2, the J call TRBJ2-1, with TRBD2 matching 7 bases. The germline gives CDR1 LGHNA, CDR2 YNFKEQ. The trim removed 3 bases at V and 0 bases at J, leaving 2 bases unmatched. The CDR3 has 15 residues. The CDR3 bases are TGTGCCAGCAGCCACGGGGGGAGCTCCTACAATGAGCAGTTCTTC. Residues: CASSHGGSSYNEQFF.

The sample holds one count of this clone. J is TRBJ2-1 and V is TRBV4-1, with D possibly matching TRBD2 (6 bases). The CDR3 totals 16 residues. Germline V CDR1 and CDR2: MGHRA, YSYEKL. The V end lost 0 bases, the J end lost 5 bases, and 14 bases lay between the germline ends. CDR3: CASSQDRVAANNEQFF. In nucleotides, the CDR3 is TGCGCCAGCAGCCAAGATAGGGTAGCGGCAAACAATGAGCAGTTCTTC.

The V gene is TRBV11-2, the J gene TRBJ2-3; TRBD1 aligns across 7 bases. Germline V gene lookup returns CDR1 SGHAT and CDR2 FQNNGV. Trimming took 3 bases from V and 0 from J; bases not matched to a gene: 6. The CDR3 has 16 amino acids. CDR3 in DNA: TGTGCCAGCAGCTTCGGGACAGCTACTAGCACAGATACGCAGTATTTT. Protein: CASSFGTATSTDTQYF.